This T cell receptor beta chain was identified during a study of blood T cell repertoires in COVID-19 (dated by TCRdb to between 2020 and 2021). As for the study more broadly: Collaborator samples came from the United States, Italy and Spain and covered acute and convalescent phases of COVID-19. The material from the prospective study consisted of cDNA or gDNA derived from T cells, B-cell-depleted T cells, or PBMCs. Deeply sampled blood TCRbeta repertoires from subjects exposed to, actively infected with, or recovered from COVID-19 were included in the dataset. A freely available public database, intended as a resource for researchers studying the immune response to SARS-CoV-2, is where the repertoires were released. The samples were drawn from two sources: the first 160 participants of the ongoing ImmuneRACE study, and about 1,300 subjects contributed by 6 global collaborators. The sample metadata nearly always contained a de-identified subject ID, COVID-19 status, age in years and sex. HLA class I and class II types, where available, came from metadata supplied by the sample provider rather than from assay-based typing.

Looking up the germline V gene (reference sequence) yields CDR1 LGHDT and CDR2 YNNKEL. Counted from cysteine to phenylalanine, this CDR3 has 13 amino acids. This entry keeps only the CDR3 DNA: 39 bases, framed from base 1. A distance of 14 bases separates the germline ends of V and J, which lose 6 bases and 5 bases respectively. TCRbeta CDR3 regions were amplified from genomic DNA by means of the immunoSEQ Assay, a bias-controlled multiplex PCR. In the original analysis: The number of nucleated cells in each sample was estimated by amplification of reference gene primers within the assay. To quantify the absolute abundance of each unique TCRbeta CDR3 rearrangement, sequence reads were collapsed and filtered. For each sample, productive Simpson clonality was calculated as the square root of Simpson's diversity index over productive rearrangements. TCRdb re-hosts the immuneACCESS table, in-frame sequences only. Its copies lack some clones; in the studies checked, an unresolved V gene accounts for under half of them, and the cause for the rest is not known. V and J calls and clone size follow that table, whereas D and trimming were derived from the DNA. The table for this sample lists approximately 58,000 clones; more than 75% of them were counted only once. Roughly 4.5% of the sample belongs to the ten largest clones.

A word on this clone: Its antigen remains undetermined. Nothing much larger sits one base from this clone, and base qualities are not available.

The collaborating institutions used their own protocols to collect whole blood in K2EDTA tubes. For TCRbeta analysis, collaborators shipped samples as frozen whole blood, isolated PBMCs, or DNA extracted from either of those sample types. What the research found in general, with its limitations: The amount of clinical and demographic metadata varied by source and participant and was provided uncurated.

This sequence originates from a man between 40 and 49 years old with active COVID-19. The chain is made from TRBV3-1 (or the pseudogene TRBV3-2) and TRBJ2-7; the best D guess is TRBD2, with 5 bases matching. Sequences were obtained from peripheral blood. CDR3 loop: CASSPWRSDEQYF. The nucleotide sequence reads as follows: TGTGCCAGCAGTCCCTGGAGGTCCGACGAGCAGTACTTC.